This T cell receptor (beta chain) comes out of a study of T-cell reconstitution after alpha-beta-depleted transplantation in children. This clonotype was counted once. Its antigen remains unknown. General study findings and limits: Reportedly, roughly two months post-transplant, alpha-beta T cells arose from several hundred expanded graft clones.

Unique molecular identifiers were used in preparing the TCRbeta library. TCRdb itself ran the PCR reads through MiXCR, one entry per CDR3 protein. The repertoire consists of about 980,000 distinct CDR3 sequences, with about 29% occurring once and the leading ten covering roughly 28%. This CDR3 contains 17 residues. Germline assignment: CDR1 ENHRY and CDR2 SYGVKD. V lost 3 bases to trimming and J lost 6 bases, with 23 bases between them. This TCR derives from a boy in the first two years of life who had a stem cell transplant for SCID, so the T cells may come from the graft donor. Sequenced here: PBMCs, mostly from graft donor cells, sampled 360 days after TCRalphabeta/CD19-depleted stem cell transplant. The chain employs TRBV10-3 and TRBJ1-1; D ambiguous. The CDR3 protein is CAISDGRGTSRVAEAFF. Here the CDR3 DNA reads TGTGCCATCAGTGATGGTCGGGGAACCTCGAGGGTCGCTGAAGCTTTCTTT.